These 31 T cell receptor beta chains came from one sample sequenced in a study of cytomegalovirus exposure and HLA in healthy donors. The PCR contained 60 Vbeta and 13 Jbeta primers. Here immunoSEQ multiplex PCR was the method, and the copy in TCRdb shows in-frame clones only, minus some. The profile shows 130,000 to 150,000 clones, about 73% of them singletons. The material sequenced was PBMCs. All receptors come from a man between 40 and 49 years old in good health and CMV-seropositive.

This clone was found a few times. The rearrangement links TRBV7-2 to TRBJ1-1; the match to TRBD1 covers 11 bases. Trimming removed 6 bases from V and 4 bases from J; junction bases left unmatched: 7. Germline V gives CDR1 SGHTA, CDR2 FQGNSA. This CDR3 contains 15 residues. CDR3 DNA sequence: TGTGCCAGCAGACCACGGACAGGGGGCAGCACTGAAGCTTTCTTT. Translation gives CASRPRTGGSTEAFF.

The V call is TRBV5-1, the J call TRBJ1-3; tentative D call: TRBD1 (6 bases). The V gene lost 3 bases and the J gene lost 3 bases, with 13 bases spanning the gap. The CDR3 contains 15 residues. The germline V gene encodes CDR1 SGHRS and CDR2 YFSETQ. Written as DNA, the CDR3 is TGCGCCAGCAGCTCGGACGGGACATTTGGAAACACCATATATTTT. It specifies CASSSDGTFGNTIYF.

This chain links TRBV5-6 with TRBJ1-1, with TRBD1 matching over 7 bases. CDR1 and CDR2 (germline): SGHDT, YYEEEE. The CDR3 sequence is 15 residues long. J was trimmed by 4 bases and V by 4 bases; bases with no gene match: 10. The CDR3: CASSLATGVGTEAFF. CDR3 bases: TGTGCCAGCAGCCTTGCTACAGGGGTGGGCACTGAAGCTTTCTTT.

Of note for this clone: At one boundary the junction diverges from the germline segment, which might be a read error. The chain uses TRBV7-9 and TRBJ1-1, with a tentative D call TRBD1 (5 bases). The CDR3 has 15 amino acids. Germline CDR1 SEHNR, CDR2 FQNEAQ (reference sequence). Here the CDR3 DNA reads TGTTCCAGCAGCTCCGGTCCCGCGCGGGGGACTGAAGCTTTCTTT. Amino acid sequence: CSSSSGPARGTEAFF.

This clone was recorded only once. The rearrangement links TRBV25-1 to TRBJ1-1; TRBD1 is a possible D gene (5 bases). This CDR3 contains 14 residues. Trimming shortened V by 5 bases and J by 6 bases, and 16 bases separated the two germline ends. Per the germline V gene, CDR1 is MGHDK and CDR2 is SYGVNS. The CDR3 DNA reads TGTGCCAGCAGTCCCCAGGGCCCTAACCCTGAAGCTTTCTTT. Protein sequence: CASSPQGPNPEAFF. The variable domain in full, with the rest retrieved from reference TRBV25-1 and TRBJ1-1, is EADIYQTPRYLVIGTGKKITLECSQTMGHDKMYWYQQDPGMELHLIHYSYGVNSTEKGDLSSESTVSRIRTEHFPLTLESARPSHTSQYLCASSPQGPNPEAFFGQGTRLTVV.

This chain joins TRBV19 and TRBJ1-5; D perhaps matches TRBD1 (5 bases). The germline V gene has CDR1 LNHDA and CDR2 SQIVND (reference sequence). V was trimmed by 2 bases and J by 6 bases, leaving 20 bases between them. This CDR3 is built from 17 residues. The CDR3 sequence: CASSISGGVVRTQPQHF. Here the CDR3 DNA reads TGTGCCAGTAGTATATCGGGGGGGGTTGTTAGAACTCAGCCCCAGCATTTT. Supplemented by reference TRBV19 and TRBJ1-5, the full variable domain reads DGGITQSPKYLFRKEGQNVTLSCEQNLNHDAMYWYRQDPGQGLRLIYYSQIVNDFQKGDIAEGYSVSREKKESFPLTVTSAQKNPTAFYLCASSISGGVVRTQPQHFGDGTRLSIL.

This clone was recorded a few times. One end of the junction does not line up with germline, which may come from a read error. CDR3 region: CAISLGTGGYEQYF. The CDR3 region has the DNA TGTGCCATCAGTCTCGGGACAGGGGGCTACGAGCAGTACTTC. The rearrangement links TRBV6-1 to TRBJ2-7, with 11 bases matching TRBD1. The CDR3 runs 14 residues. Germline CDR1 is MNHNS and CDR2 is SASEGT.

This chain uses TRBV25-1 with TRBJ2-1, with a possible D match to TRBD2 (5 bases). Germline CDR1 reads MGHDK; CDR2 reads SYGVNS. CDR3 length: 14 residues. The V gene lost 6 bases and the J gene lost 4 bases, with 13 bases spanning the gap. The CDR3 is CASSSVGLYNEQFF. The CDR3, as DNA: TGTGCCAGCAGCTCCGTAGGACTGTACAATGAGCAGTTCTTC.

V gene TRBV6-5 combines with J gene TRBJ2-7; the match to TRBD2 covers 14 bases. The V segment lost 5 bases and the J segment 4 bases; nucleotides outside the gene matches: 4. This CDR3 has 15 amino acids. The germline V gene encodes CDR1 MNHEY and CDR2 SVGAGI. This chain's CDR3 is CASSLGTSGRYEQYF. The CDR3 nucleotides read TGTGCCAGCAGTCTCGGGACTAGCGGGAGATACGAGCAGTACTTC.

The V gene is TRBV7-9, the J gene TRBJ2-7, with TRBD1 matching 10 bases. Per the germline V gene, CDR1 is SEHNR and CDR2 is FQNEAQ (reference sequence). V dropped 6 bases and J dropped 6; count of bases not matched to a gene: 11. The CDR3 runs 15 residues. This chain's CDR3 is CASRPGTGAPTEQYF. DNA for the CDR3: TGTGCCAGCAGACCCGGGACAGGGGCTCCGACCGAGCAGTACTTC.

A word on this clone: The same CDR3 arises from other DNA sequences in this sample as well. The chain carries TRBV7-3 and TRBJ1-1; D may be TRBD1 (5 bases). Trimming shortened V by 5 bases and J by 4 bases, and 11 bases separated the two germline ends. Germline CDR1 SGHTA, CDR2 FQGTGA. The CDR3 is 13 amino acids. Here the CDR3 DNA reads TGTGCCAGCAGCCAGGGTCTGAGCACTGAAGCTTTCTTT. This encodes CASSQGLSTEAFF.

The rearrangement joins TRBV18 to TRBJ2-7; D may be TRBD2 (5 bases). Germline lookup yields CDR1 KGHSH and CDR2 LQKENI. The V gene lost 6 bases and the J gene lost 1 base, with 16 bases spanning the gap. This CDR3 is built from 15 residues. CDR3 in DNA: TGTGCCAGCTCCGAAACTGGTCGGGGATCCTACGAGCAGTACTTC. This gives the protein CASSETGRGSYEQYF.

Concerning this clone itself: At one of its ends the junction is not consistent with the germline gene, which may arise from a read error. The chain joins TRBV7-9 to TRBJ2-1, with D possibly being TRBD2 (5 bases). Germline V lookup: CDR1 SEHNR, CDR2 FQNEAQ (reference sequence). The CDR3 is 14 residues long. CDR3 loop: CSSSLVVGGSEQFF. CDR3 coding DNA: TGTTCCAGCAGCTTAGTTGTGGGCGGGTCCGAGCAGTTCTTC. Full variable domain (missing parts from reference TRBV7-9 and TRBJ2-1): DTGVSQNPRHKITKRGQNVTFRCDPISEHNRLYWYRQTLGQGPEFLTYFQNEAQLEKSRLLSDRFSAERPKGSFSTLEIQRTEQGDSAMYLCSSSLVVGGSEQFFGPGTRLTVL.

The V gene is TRBV6-1, the J gene TRBJ1-2; D perhaps matches TRBD1 (5 bases). Germline-derived CDR1 and CDR2 are MNHNS and SASEGT. The CDR3 has 14 residues. V was clipped by 5 bases and J by 8 bases, with 18 bases between them. The CDR3 is CASSLFGTEGGYTF. The CDR3 DNA reads as TGTGCCAGCAGTCTATTTGGGACGGAGGGAGGCTACACCTTC.

This chain links TRBV6-5 with TRBJ1-2; 8 bases map to TRBD1. With 6 bases clipped from V and 1 base from J, the junction kept 7 bases outside the gene matches. CDR3 length: 15 amino acids. The germline gives CDR1 MNHEY, CDR2 SVGAGI. The CDR3 is CASRQTGVRNYGYTF. Written as DNA, the CDR3 is TGTGCCAGCAGGCAGACAGGGGTTCGTAACTATGGCTACACCTTC.

The chain combines TRBV5-4 with TRBJ2-3, with TRBD2 matching 14 bases. The V gene's germline CDR1 is SGHNT and CDR2 YYREEE (reference sequence). The CDR3 runs to 15 residues. J lost 6 bases, V lost 4 bases, and 4 bases had no gene match. The CDR3 nucleotides read TGTGCCAGCAGCGTGGGACTAGCGGGAGTGGATACGCAGTATTTT. The encoded protein is CASSVGLAGVDTQYF.

The V gene is TRBV18, the J gene TRBJ2-7; D perhaps matches TRBD1 (6 bases). This CDR3 contains 13 residues. In germline, CDR1 is KGHSH, CDR2 LQKENI. V was cut by 2 bases and J by 6 bases, with 11 bases left in between. The CDR3 region has the DNA TGTGCCAGCTCACCAGTTTCAGGGGTCGAGCAGTACTTC. Translated, it gives CASSPVSGVEQYF.

About this clone itself: Other DNA sequences in this specimen translate into the identical CDR3. V usage is TRBV18 and J usage is TRBJ2-2, with D unclear. Per the germline V gene, CDR1 is KGHSH and CDR2 is LQKENI. Trimming removed 2 bases at V and 6 bases at J, with 7 bases between. The CDR3 runs 13 residues. The CDR3 protein is CASSPRESGELFF. The CDR3 DNA is TGTGCCAGCTCACCAAGAGAGTCCGGGGAGCTGTTTTTT.

This chain joins TRBV7-2 and TRBJ2-2; D possibly corresponds to TRBD1 (6 bases). CDR1 is SGHTA, CDR2 FQGNSA, per germline. Trimming stripped 4 bases from V and 6 bases from J, with 15 bases between. The length of the CDR3 is 15 residues. CDR3 sequence (DNA): TGTGCCAGCAGCTATAATCTGGGGGCGGCCGGGGAGCTGTTTTTT. It is translated as CASSYNLGAAGELFF.

The chain uses TRBV19 and TRBJ2-7; 7 positions agree with TRBD2. The ends lost 1 base at V and 3 bases at J; junction bases unmatched: 9. Per the germline V gene, CDR1 is LNHDA and CDR2 is SQIVND (reference sequence). This CDR3 region has 16 residues. The CDR3 DNA follows: TGTGCCAGTAGTATAGGCTCTAGCGGCGGATACTACGAGCAGTACTTC. Its translation: CASSIGSSGGYYEQYF. Complete variable domain (other parts from reference TRBV19 and TRBJ2-7): DGGITQSPKYLFRKEGQNVTLSCEQNLNHDAMYWYRQDPGQGLRLIYYSQIVNDFQKGDIAEGYSVSREKKESFPLTVTSAQKNPTAFYLCASSIGSSGGYYEQYFGPGTRLTVT.

The chain is built from TRBV30 and TRBJ2-5, with TRBD1 matching over 8 bases. V was pared by 4 bases and J by 5 bases, with 9 bases of the junction left unmatched. The CDR3 runs to 14 residues. Germline values: CDR1 GTSNPN, CDR2 SVGIG (reference sequence). The chain's CDR3 is CAWTKTGERETQYF. CDR3 DNA: TGTGCCTGGACCAAGACAGGGGAGAGGGAGACCCAGTACTTC. Drawing the rest from reference TRBV30 and TRBJ2-5, the complete variable domain is SQTIHQWPATLVQPVGSPLSLECTVEGTSNPNLYWYRQAAGRGLQLLFYSVGIGQISSEVPQNLSASRPQDRQFILSSKKLLLSDSGFYLCAWTKTGERETQYFGPGTRLLVL.

The chain is built from TRBV4-1 and TRBJ1-4; tentative D call: TRBD1 (6 bases). The germline gives CDR1 MGHRA, CDR2 YSYEKL. V was cut by 4 bases and J by 0 bases, with 12 bases left in between. This CDR3 region has 16 residues. The CDR3 sequence: CASSLRTASTNEKLFF. CDR3 coding DNA: TGCGCCAGCAGCCTTCGGACAGCTTCAACTAATGAAAAACTGTTTTTT.

This clone was picked up a small number of times. Other DNA sequences in this sample translate to the same CDR3. The gene calls are TRBV7-8 and TRBJ1-1; D possibly corresponds to TRBD1 (5 bases). This CDR3 contains 21 residues. V lost 1 base to trimming and J lost 0 bases, with 27 bases between them. Germline CDR1 reads SGHVS; CDR2 reads FQNEAQ. The CDR3 nucleotides read TGTGCCAGCAGCTTAGTGGGGCCTGCTCGGGCCGGCTACTACATGAACACTGAAGCTTTCTTT. This sequence encodes CASSLVGPARAGYYMNTEAFF. The whole variable domain, filled in from reference TRBV7-8 and TRBJ1-1, reads GAGVSQSPRYKVAKRGQDVALRCDPISGHVSLFWYQQALGQGPEFLTYFQNEAQLDKSGLPSDRFFAERPEGSVSTLKIQRTQQEDSAVYLCASSLVGPARAGYYMNTEAFFGQGTRLTVV.

This CDR3 reads CASSYLNQPQHF. Written as DNA, the CDR3 is TGTGCCAGCAGCTATCTAAATCAGCCCCAGCATTTT. This chain uses TRBV27 with TRBJ1-5, with D unresolved. V was shortened by 6 bases and J by 4 bases, with 7 bases between the two germline ends. CDR1 and CDR2 from the germline V gene are MNHEY and SMNVEV (reference sequence). The CDR3 contains 12 residues.

The chain employs TRBV2 and TRBJ2-3; D gene uncertain. V lost 3 bases, J lost 1 base, and 8 bases lay in between. The CDR3 length is 14 residues. The germline CDR1 and CDR2 sequences are SNHLY and FYNNEI. Here the CDR3 reads CASSDSPGTDTQYF. CDR3 in DNA: TGTGCCAGCAGTGATTCTCCCGGCACAGATACGCAGTATTTT. The full variable domain, in which reference TRBV2 and TRBJ2-3 provide the parts outside the CDR3, is EPEVTQTPSHQVTQMGQEVILRCVPISNHLYFYWYRQILGQKVEFLVSFYNNEISEKSEIFDDQFSVERPDGSNFTLKIRSTKLEDSAMYFCASSDSPGTDTQYFGPGTRLTVL.

In the case of this clone: Germline is not matched at one junction end, which may reflect a read error. The genes are TRBV7-9 and TRBJ2-7, with D perhaps TRBD2 (5 bases). Looked up from germline, CDR1 is SEHNR and CDR2 is FQNEAQ (reference sequence). CDR3 size: 15 residues. The DNA of the CDR3 is TGTTCCAGCAGCCCCGGATGGGGAGATCCGGGGGAGCAGTACTTC. Translation: CSSSPGWGDPGEQYF.

The chain uses TRBV7-3 and TRBJ1-1; D uncertain. The CDR3 has 13 residues. Between the trimmed V and J ends, which lost 1 base and 8 bases, there was a span of 11 bases. Germline-derived CDR1 and CDR2 are SGHTA and FQGTGA. CDR3 coding DNA: TGTGCCAGCAGCTTAAGTACGGCGACAGAAGCTTTCTTT. This codes for CASSLSTATEAFF.

The chain employs TRBV19 and TRBJ1-2; D might be TRBD1 (6 bases). CDR1 is LNHDA, CDR2 SQIVND, per germline (reference sequence). This CDR3 spans 15 amino acids. The ends were cut back, 0 bases at V and 5 bases at J, with 13 bases in the middle. The DNA of the CDR3 is TGTGCCAGTAGTATAGATAGAGGACAGCGATATGGCTACACCTTC. This translates into CASSIDRGQRYGYTF.

The chain couples TRBV7-2 to TRBJ2-1; 8 bases match TRBD1. Germline CDR1 and CDR2: SGHTA and FQGNSA. This CDR3 has 17 residues. The trim removed 5 bases at V and 0 bases at J, leaving 9 bases unmatched. The CDR3 protein is CASSPGRGQGSYNEQFF. The CDR3 bases are TGTGCCAGCAGCCCAGGACGCGGACAGGGCTCCTACAATGAGCAGTTCTTC.

The chain is built from TRBV6-5 and TRBJ1-3; tentative D call: TRBD1 (5 bases). In germline, CDR1 is MNHEY, CDR2 SVGAGI. The CDR3 runs to 15 residues. The V gene lost 7 bases and the J gene lost 4 bases, with 17 bases spanning the gap. DNA for the CDR3: TGTGCCAGCACTCACGGGTCAGGGCCCGGAAACACCATATATTTT. This codes for CASTHGSGPGNTIYF.

The V gene is TRBV11-2, the J gene TRBJ1-6; D call uncertain. This CDR3 contains 16 residues. In germline, CDR1 is SGHAT, CDR2 FQNNGV. V lost 5 bases, J lost 8 bases, and 19 bases lay in between. CDR3 amino acids: CASSPDIIRRDSPLHF. The CDR3 DNA sequence: TGTGCCAGCAGCCCCGATATCATCCGGAGGGATTCACCCCTCCACTTT.